This T cell receptor beta chain came from a study of blood T cell repertoires in COVID-19. Looking at the study overall: The study drew acute and convalescent COVID-19 samples from the United States, Italy and Spain. PBMCs, B-cell-depleted T cells, or T cells provided the cDNA or gDNA that made up the material.

Methods used by the authors: Cell counts per sample came from amplifying reference gene primers. Sequenced by immunoSEQ multiplex PCR; TCRdb stores in-frame clones only, minus some. D and trimming were read from the DNA, whereas the V and J calls and clone size are those reported in that table. This sample yields 30,000 to 35,000 clones, of which about 72% are seen a single time; roughly 7.4% belongs to the top ten. The CDR3 is made up of 17 amino acids. The V end lost 0 bases, the J end lost 2 bases, and 17 bases lay between the germline ends. Germline loops: CDR1 GTSNPN, CDR2 SVGIG (reference sequence).

The chain employs TRBV30 and TRBJ1-5; weak D call: TRBD1 (6 bases). The clonotype originates from a woman aged 55-70 years with acute or convalescent COVID-19. What was sequenced was peripheral blood. DNA for the CDR3: TGTGCCTGGAGTGTCGGGCAGGGGCCAGGGGGCAATCAGCCCCAGCATTTT. Its translation is CAWSVGQGPGGNQPQHF. The whole variable domain, filled in from reference TRBV30 and TRBJ1-5, reads SQTIHQWPATLVQPVGSPLSLECTVEGTSNPNLYWYRQAAGRGLQLLFYSVGIGQISSEVPQNLSASRPQDRQFILSSKKLLLSDSGFYLCAWSVGQGPGGNQPQHFGDGTRLSIL.